This T cell receptor (beta chain) appears in the sequencing data of a study of CD8 T cells in ankylosing spondylitis. Overall study results and limits: Significantly higher representation of disease-linked clones was reported for matched ankylosing spondylitis synovial fluid.

The ends were cut back, 7 bases at V and 1 base at J, with 15 bases in the middle. The CDR3 runs 15 residues. MiXCR, run by TCRdb on the 5' RACE reads, gives a single entry per CDR3 protein. The table records fewer than 250,000 distinct CDR3 sequences, more than 25% of them present only once. This clonotype came up a few times. Its target is unknown. The gene calls are TRBV12-3 or TRBV12-4 and TRBJ2-3; D perhaps matches TRBD2 (5 bases). The clonotype comes from a male donor with ankylosing spondylitis or in good health (not recorded which). The source material was blood, either unsorted or a sorted T cell fraction (not recorded which). CDR3 loop: CASTRRGYGTDTQYF. For the CDR3, the DNA is TGTGCCAGCACCCGGAGAGGGTACGGCACAGATACGCAGTATTTT.